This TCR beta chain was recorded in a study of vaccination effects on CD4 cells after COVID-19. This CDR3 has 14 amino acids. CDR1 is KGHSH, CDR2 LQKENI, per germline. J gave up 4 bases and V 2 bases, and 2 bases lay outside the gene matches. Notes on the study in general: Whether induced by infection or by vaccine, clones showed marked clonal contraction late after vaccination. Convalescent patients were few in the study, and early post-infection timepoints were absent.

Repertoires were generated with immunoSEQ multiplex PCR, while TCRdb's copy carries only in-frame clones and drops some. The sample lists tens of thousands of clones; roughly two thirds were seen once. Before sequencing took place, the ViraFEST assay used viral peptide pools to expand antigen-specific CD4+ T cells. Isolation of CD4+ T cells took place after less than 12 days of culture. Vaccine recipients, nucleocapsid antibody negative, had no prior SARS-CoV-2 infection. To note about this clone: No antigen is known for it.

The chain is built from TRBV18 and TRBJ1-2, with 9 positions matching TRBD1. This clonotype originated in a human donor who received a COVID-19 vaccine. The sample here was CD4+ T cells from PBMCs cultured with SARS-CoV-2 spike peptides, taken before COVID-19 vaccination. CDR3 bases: TGTGCCAGCTCACCAGGGGGACAGGGCTATGGCTACACCTTC. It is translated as CASSPGGQGYGYTF.